Below are 26 T cell receptor beta chains sequenced from a single sample in a study of blood T cell repertoires in COVID-19. The table came from immunoSEQ multiplex PCR; TCRdb's copy has only in-frame clones and leaves some out. The data show 220,000 or so clones, 90% seen once. Source material: PBMCs or T cells enriched from blood (not recorded which). The origin of the receptors is a man younger than 45 who had been exposed to COVID-19.

This clone was seen a single time. The chain recombines TRBV10-1 with TRBJ1-1; 7 nucleotides line up with TRBD1. The trim removed 9 bases at V and 8 bases at J, leaving 6 bases unmatched. The V gene's germline CDR1 is WNHNN and CDR2 SYGVQD (reference sequence). The CDR3 extends over 11 amino acids. CDR3 nucleotide sequence: TGCGCCAGACATGGGACAGTAGAAGCTTTCTTT. This sequence encodes CARHGTVEAFF.

This chain connects TRBV7-9 to TRBJ2-1; 8 bases are a match to TRBD2. CDR1 and CDR2 from the germline V gene are SEHNR and FQNEAQ (reference sequence). The CDR3 totals 15 residues. Unmatched junction bases numbered 5, after V lost 3 bases and J lost 4 bases. The CDR3 is CASSLAGGPYNEQFF. CDR3 DNA: TGTGCCAGCAGCTTGGCGGGGGGACCGTACAATGAGCAGTTCTTC.

The chain joins TRBV7-8 to TRBJ2-7, with TRBD1 matching 8 bases. From germline, CDR1 is SGHVS and CDR2 FQNEAQ. The CDR3 covers 16 residues. V lost 1 base to trimming and J lost 3 bases; unmatched junction nucleotides: 8. CDR3 amino acids: CASSLVRRTGNYEQYF. The CDR3 region has the DNA TGTGCCAGCAGCTTAGTTCGCAGGACAGGGAACTACGAGCAGTACTTC.

This clone was recorded a few times. The DNA of the CDR3 is TGTGCCAGCTCCCTACGGACAGGGGGTCCCGTGGAACTGTTTTTT. It yields the protein CASSLRTGGPVELFF. The genes are TRBV27 and TRBJ1-4; 10 bases line up with TRBD1. This CDR3 contains 15 residues. V shed 8 bases, J shed 12 bases, and the junction held 15 bases outside the gene matches. CDR1 and CDR2 (germline): MNHEY, SMNVEV (reference sequence).

The V call is TRBV27, the J call TRBJ1-6, with D perhaps matching TRBD1 (6 bases). The CDR3 runs to 15 residues. Germline V gene sequence: CDR1 MNHEY, CDR2 SMNVEV (reference sequence). The ends were cut back, 6 bases at V and 5 bases at J, with 14 bases in the middle. CDR3 coding DNA: TGTGCCAGCAGCTCAGGGGACCCTGATAATTCACCCCTCCACTTT. This sequence encodes CASSSGDPDNSPLHF.

The chain joins TRBV12-3 or TRBV12-4 to TRBJ1-6; D is perhaps TRBD1 (5 bases). Trimming pared 7 bases from V and 3 bases from J, leaving 7 bases between. There are 13 residues in the CDR3. This CDR3 reads CASKGYYNSPLHF. In DNA form, the CDR3 reads TGTGCCAGCAAGGGGTACTATAATTCACCCCTCCACTTT.

The chain has TRBV5-4 and TRBJ2-1, with TRBD2 matching 7 bases. CDR3 length: 15 amino acids. V lost 5 bases to trimming and J lost 5 bases; unmatched junction nucleotides: 10. Germline V gene data show CDR1 as SGHNT and CDR2 as YYREEE (reference sequence). The DNA for the CDR3 is TGTGCCAGCAGTCTGCCGGGGGGTCTAAACAATGAGCAGTTCTTC. This encodes CASSLPGGLNNEQFF.

The chain employs TRBV7-2 and TRBJ1-3; D is unclear. Germline CDR1 is SGHTA and CDR2 is FQGNSA. The CDR3 extends over 14 amino acids. Between the trimmed V and J ends, which lost 4 bases and 2 bases, there was a span of 9 bases. The CDR3 protein is CASSSGRTGNTIYF. The CDR3 bases are TGTGCCAGCAGCTCGGGGAGAACTGGAAACACCATATATTTT. Together with reference TRBV7-2 and TRBJ1-3, the CDR3 gives the full variable domain: GAGVSQSPSNKVTEKGKDVELRCDPISGHTALYWYRQSLGQGLEFLIYFQGNSAPDKSGLPSDRFSAERTGGSVSTLTIQRTQQEDSAVYLCASSSGRTGNTIYFGEGSWLTVV.

The genes are TRBV19 and TRBJ1-1; 9 bases map to TRBD1. The J segment lost 7 bases and the V segment lost 3 bases, leaving 3 bases of the junction unmatched. Per germline, CDR1 LNHDA and CDR2 SQIVND (reference sequence). The CDR3 covers 13 residues. The CDR3 loop reads CASSIWTGDEAFF. The CDR3 coding sequence is TGTGCCAGTAGTATCTGGACAGGGGATGAAGCTTTCTTT.

The V and J genes are TRBV5-1 and TRBJ2-7, with 7 positions matching TRBD1. The CDR3 spans 14 residues. Germline CDR1 SGHRS, CDR2 YFSETQ. J lost 7 bases, V lost 5 bases, and 12 bases had no gene match. The CDR3 DNA reads TGCGCCAGCAGTCGCAGACAGGGTATGGAAGAGCAGTACTTC. Amino acid sequence: CASSRRQGMEEQYF.

The rearrangement joins TRBV7-9 to TRBJ2-1, with 9 bases lining up with TRBD1. Per germline, CDR1 SEHNR and CDR2 FQNEAQ (reference sequence). After removal of 4 bases from V and 9 bases from J, the junction contained 7 bases not matched to a gene. The CDR3 consists of 14 residues. CDR3 DNA: TGTGCCAGCAGCTCACGACAGGGGGATAGTGAGCAGTTCTTC. Protein product: CASSSRQGDSEQFF.

The chain joins TRBV20-1 to TRBJ2-7, with D maybe TRBD2 (6 bases). The CDR3 covers 11 residues. Trimming took off 4 bases at V and 6 bases at J, with 10 bases between the two ends. The germline V gene has CDR1 DFQATT and CDR2 SNEGSKA (reference sequence). The CDR3 is CSATASVEQYF. The CDR3 DNA reads TGCAGTGCTACAGCTAGCGTCGAGCAGTACTTC.

The gene calls are TRBV3-1 (or the pseudogene TRBV3-2) and TRBJ1-2, with D tentatively TRBD1 (5 bases). V was cut by 1 base and J by 8 bases, with 14 bases left in between. From germline, CDR1 is LGHDT and CDR2 YNNKEL (reference sequence). CDR3 length equals 14 residues. This CDR3 reads CASSQGQPRGGYTF. The CDR3, as DNA: TGTGCCAGCAGCCAAGGGCAGCCGCGGGGGGGCTACACCTTC.

This sequence joins TRBV10-1 and TRBJ2-5; 11 bases match TRBD2. With 2 bases clipped from V and 1 base from J, the junction kept 3 bases outside the gene matches. The germline CDR1 and CDR2 sequences are WNHNN and SYGVQD (reference sequence). This CDR3 spans 16 amino acids. The CDR3 is CASSEALAGGQETQYF. The DNA of the CDR3 is TGCGCCAGCAGTGAGGCTCTAGCGGGGGGCCAAGAGACCCAGTACTTC.

CDR3 sequence (DNA): TGCGCCAGCAGCTTGGGTACAGAACAAGAGACCCAGTACTTC. It translates to CASSLGTEQETQYF. This chain connects TRBV5-1 to TRBJ2-5; D is undetermined. V lost 0 bases to trimming and J lost 2 bases, with 8 bases between them. The CDR3 consists of 14 residues. Germline CDR1 SGHRS, CDR2 YFSETQ.

The CDR3 nucleotides are TGTGCCAGCGGGGGGGACTACGAGCAGTACTTC. Translating gives CASGGDYEQYF. The chain carries TRBV6-6 and TRBJ2-7; 7 positions match TRBD2. The germline CDR1 and CDR2 sequences are MNHNY and SVGAGI (reference sequence). Losses at the gene ends were 8 bases for V and 3 bases for J; bases not matched to a gene: 1. The CDR3 consists of 11 residues.

The chain uses TRBV20-1 and TRBJ2-3; maybe TRBD2 (5 bases). This CDR3 region has 10 residues. Per the germline V gene, CDR1 is DFQATT and CDR2 is SNEGSKA (reference sequence). Trimming stripped 6 bases from V and 4 bases from J, with 5 bases between. The CDR3 is CSARADTQYF. DNA for the CDR3: TGCAGTGCGCGGGCAGATACGCAGTATTTT.

The rearrangement links TRBV7-2 to TRBJ1-5; 7 bases fit TRBD1. The CDR3 is made up of 12 amino acids. J lost 3 bases, V lost 8 bases, and 1 base had no gene match. CDR1 and CDR2 (germline): SGHTA, FQGNSA. CDR3 residues: CASGQANQPQHF. The CDR3, as DNA: TGTGCCAGCGGACAGGCCAATCAGCCCCAGCATTTT.

The chain combines TRBV5-1 with TRBJ1-6; no clear D. Trimming took off 4 bases at V and 7 bases at J, with 12 bases between the two ends. The CDR3 spans 14 residues. CDR1 is SGHRS, CDR2 YFSETQ, per germline. The CDR3 DNA reads as TGCGCCAGCAGCAGTTCAGTTCCAAATTCACCCCTCCACTTT. Protein product: CASSSSVPNSPLHF.

The chain recombines TRBV7-3 with TRBJ1-6, with a weak D call TRBD1 (6 bases). Germline lookup yields CDR1 SGHTA and CDR2 FQGTGA. Deletions cut 1 base from V and 10 bases from J, with 14 bases between. The CDR3 extends over 15 amino acids. The CDR3 DNA sequence: TGTGCCAGCAGCTTAAACAGGGCAGTAGTGTCACCCCTCCACTTT. Protein sequence: CASSLNRAVVSPLHF.

This chain uses TRBV7-2 with TRBJ2-1; 14 nucleotides line up with TRBD2. The CDR3 runs to 16 residues. Trimming took 5 bases from V and 7 from J; bases not matched to a gene: 7. Germline CDR1 reads SGHTA; CDR2 reads FQGNSA. CDR3 sequence reads: CASSLRLAGGTNEQFF. The CDR3, as DNA: TGTGCCAGCAGCCTGCGACTAGCGGGGGGGACAAATGAGCAGTTCTTC.

The chain has TRBV4-3 and TRBJ1-2; the match to TRBD1 covers 7 bases. The germline V gene encodes CDR1 LGHNA and CDR2 YSLEER. The CDR3 is made up of 15 amino acids. V gave up 3 bases and J gave up 4 bases; unmatched junction bases: 8. CDR3 nucleotide sequence: TGCGCCAGCAGCCATTCAAGACAGGGACGCTATGGCTACACCTTC. It codes for CASSHSRQGRYGYTF.

The CDR3 loop reads CASSNPGPRAHDTGELFF. CDR3 bases: TGTGCCAGCAGCAATCCGGGTCCCAGGGCTCACGACACCGGGGAGCTGTTTTTT. The V and J genes are TRBV9 and TRBJ2-2; D might be TRBD1 (5 bases). V lost 4 bases, J lost 3 bases, and 22 bases lay in between. The CDR3 is 18 residues long. CDR1 SGDLS and CDR2 YYNGEE come from the germline V gene.

The chain carries TRBV5-4 and TRBJ2-1, with TRBD2 matching 16 bases. The V and J ends lost 4 bases and 15 bases, in that order; junction bases with no gene match: 7. Germline CDR1 SGHNT, CDR2 YYREEE (reference sequence). CDR3 length equals 14 residues. As DNA, the CDR3 is TGTGCCAGCAGCCCGGGACTAGCGGGGGGGACTCGGTTCTTC. This translates into CASSPGLAGGTRFF.

This clone has a single count. J is TRBJ2-1 and V is TRBV29-1, with 10 bases that match TRBD1. The CDR3 contains 16 residues. From germline, CDR1 is SQVTM and CDR2 ANQGSEA. J gave up 4 bases and V 3 bases, and 9 bases lay outside the gene matches. The CDR3 sequence: CSVDPGTGAAYNEQFF. CDR3 DNA: TGCAGCGTTGATCCGGGGACAGGGGCGGCTTACAATGAGCAGTTCTTC.

This clone showed up just once. This rearrangement joins TRBV19 to TRBJ2-1; the D gene is possibly TRBD2 (5 bases). The germline V gene encodes CDR1 LNHDA and CDR2 SQIVND (reference sequence). There are 17 residues in the CDR3. The V and J ends lost 5 bases and 3 bases respectively, with 20 bases between them. CDR3 sequence reads: CASSVRQAARYYNEQFF. The CDR3 nucleotides are TGTGCCAGTAGTGTACGACAAGCGGCTCGGTACTACAATGAGCAGTTCTTC.